This T cell receptor (beta chain) was recorded in a study of shared clonotypes between healthy human individuals. Each replicate PCR on the sorted subsets used about 220 ng DNA (around 30,000 T cell genomes). Sequencing was performed with immunoSEQ multiplex PCR; in TCRdb, only in-frame clones are kept and a portion is missing. The data show some 690,000 clones, roughly 88% seen once. The CDR3 length is 16 residues. Looked up from germline, CDR1 is SGDLS and CDR2 is YYNGEE. V lost 3 bases and J 2 bases, leaving 16 bases between the germline ends. The specimen sequenced was memory CD8+ T cells from PBMCs. The subset here: CD45RO+ cells pooled with CCR7-negative TemRA cells. The chain combines TRBV9 with TRBJ2-3; TRBD2 is a possible D gene (6 bases). The receptor was derived from a man aged 18 to 30 in good health. Some clones in this sample may be carry-over from other donors' samples. The CDR3 nucleotides read TGTGCCAGCAGCGGACTAGGGACGGCCGTCACAGATACGCAGTATTTT. This translates into CASSGLGTAVTDTQYF.